This T cell receptor (beta chain) was identified during a study of vaccination effects on CD4 cells after COVID-19. Study-wide findings and caveats: Just 1 of 255 vaccine-induced clones in healthy recipients was cross-reactive. Clones of infection and vaccine origin contracted markedly late after vaccination.

Within the ViraFEST assay, antigen-specific CD4+ T cells underwent expansion with viral peptide pools prior to sequencing. Having been cultured for around nine days, the cells underwent CD4+ T cell isolation. Of the BNT162b2 and mRNA-1273 vaccines, participants received two doses of one or the other. Nobody among the vaccine recipients had prior SARS-CoV-2 infection (nucleocapsid antibodies were negative). Days 3 and 7 saw half the medium replaced with IL-2 medium. The data were produced by immunoSEQ multiplex PCR, yet TCRdb's version contains in-frame clones alone and is incomplete. Of tens of thousands of clones listed, roughly 74% were seen once; the top ten hold under 2%. As regards this clone: Antigen unknown.

Sequencing used CD4+ T cells from PBMCs cultured with HCoV-229E spike peptides, obtained after COVID-19 vaccination. The TCR was taken from a human donor who received a COVID-19 vaccine.

The CDR3 DNA reads TGTGCCACCGCGCGGGGGGGCGACTATGGCTACACCTTC. This gives the protein CATARGGDYGYTF. V and J are TRBV19 and TRBJ1-2, with D possibly being TRBD1 (6 bases). The CDR3 covers 13 residues. The germline V gene has CDR1 LNHDA and CDR2 SQIVND (reference sequence). V lost 10 bases, J lost 3 bases, and 15 bases lay in between.